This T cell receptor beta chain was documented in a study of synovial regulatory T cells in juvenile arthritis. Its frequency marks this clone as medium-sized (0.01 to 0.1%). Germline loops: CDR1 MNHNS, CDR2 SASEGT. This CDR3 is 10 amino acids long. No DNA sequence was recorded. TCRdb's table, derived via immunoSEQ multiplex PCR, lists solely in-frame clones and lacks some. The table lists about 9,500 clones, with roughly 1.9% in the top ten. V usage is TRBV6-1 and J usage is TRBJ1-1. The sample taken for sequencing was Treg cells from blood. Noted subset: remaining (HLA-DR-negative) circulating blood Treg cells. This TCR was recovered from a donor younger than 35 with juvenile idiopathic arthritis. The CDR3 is CASSELWAFF.